This T cell receptor (beta chain) derives from a study of beta chain features in type 1 diabetes. V lost 6 bases, J lost 5 bases, and 5 bases stayed unmatched. CDR1 and CDR2 (germline): MNHEY, SMNVEV (reference sequence). CDR3 size: 13 residues. Of note for this clone: Its specificity is unknown.

Findings and caveats of the study: All four CD4+ subsets of Type 1 diabetes patients contained TCRB CDR3s that were moderately but significantly shorter. In cDNA sequencing, cells with high TCR expression could be over-represented. Individuals with type 1 diabetes displayed fewer insertions and more deletions at VDJ junctions.

Per donor, one heparinised blood draw averaged around 0.12 L. The entirety of the isolated RNA underwent reverse transcription, so expressed TCRB transcripts were sequenced. Method: immunoSEQ multiplex PCR; TCRdb's copy keeps in-frame clones and lacks some. The profile shows about 700,000 clones, under 15% of them singletons. Sequencing was done on a sample of naive CD4+ T cells from blood. The V and J genes are TRBV27 and TRBJ2-7, with 9 bases identical to TRBD1. The sequence was collected from a young man with type 1 diabetes. CDR3 residues: CASRMTGGNEQYF. The CDR3 region has the DNA TGTGCCAGCAGAATGACAGGGGGAAACGAGCAGTACTTC.